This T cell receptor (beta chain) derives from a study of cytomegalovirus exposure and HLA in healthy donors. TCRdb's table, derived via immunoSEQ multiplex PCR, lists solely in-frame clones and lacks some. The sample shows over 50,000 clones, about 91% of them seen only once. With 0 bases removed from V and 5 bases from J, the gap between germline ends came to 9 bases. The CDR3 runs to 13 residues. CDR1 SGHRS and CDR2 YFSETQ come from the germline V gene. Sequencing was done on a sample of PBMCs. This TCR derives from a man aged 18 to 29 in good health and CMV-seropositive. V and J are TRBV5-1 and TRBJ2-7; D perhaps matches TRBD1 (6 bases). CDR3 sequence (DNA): TGCGCCAGCAGCTTGGGAGGGGGAGACGAGCAGTACTTC. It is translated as CASSLGGGDEQYF.